The text below deals with one TCR beta chain. The CDR3 contains 14 residues. In germline, CDR1 is SGHVS, CDR2 FQNEAQ. Trimming took off 4 bases at V and 3 bases at J, with 13 bases between the two ends. This sample was included in a study of CD4 T cells in relation to SARS-CoV-2 and coronaviruses. This table comes from immunoSEQ multiplex PCR, and its TCRdb copy is limited to in-frame clones, with some not included. The sample contains some 60,000 clones, about 90% of which appear only once. This TCR was recovered from an adult with COVID-19. Sequencing used naive CD4+ T cells from PBMCs. Subset reported: naive CD4+ T cells isolated by negative enrichment. The chain joins TRBV7-8 to TRBJ2-7; a possible D gene is TRBD1 (6 bases). CDR3 region: CASSSTGIRYEQYF. CDR3 sequence (DNA): TGTGCCAGCAGCTCCACAGGGATCCGCTACGAGCAGTACTTC.